The clone carrying this T cell receptor (beta chain) was seen a handful of times. This table comes from immunoSEQ multiplex PCR, and its TCRdb copy is limited to in-frame clones, with some not included. The sample holds about 300,000 clones, around 89% seen once. This CDR3 is built from 14 residues. Germline V gene sequence: CDR1 SQVTM, CDR2 ANQGSEA. The J segment lost 1 base and the V segment lost 6 bases, leaving 8 bases of the junction unmatched. This sample is drawn from a study of blood T cell repertoires in COVID-19. The sequence came from a woman in her 30s with COVID-19, enrolled during active disease. This chain uses TRBV29-1 with TRBJ1-1; TRBD1 aligns across 7 bases. What was sequenced was peripheral blood. CDR3 coding DNA: TGCAGCGTGACCAACAGGGGCAGGAACACTGAAGCTTTCTTT. Protein sequence: CSVTNRGRNTEAFF.